The present TCR beta chain was sequenced within a study of T-cell memory formation after mild COVID-19. Study findings and constraints: For second-wave clones that peaked at day 37, SARS-CoV-2 specificity went unverified. CD8+ contracting clones occupied EMRA, while CD4+ ones occupied mainly CM and EM. Later expanders leaned CD4+, whereas day 15 to 85 contracting clones were balanced CD4/CD8.

TCRdb ran MiXCR on the 5' RACE reads and lists one entry per CDR3 protein. Of about 290,000 distinct CDR3 sequences in the sample, roughly 18% were seen once. This clonotype was counted ten times or more. The target antigen is unknown. The CDR3 totals 19 residues. Per germline, CDR1 KGHDR and CDR2 SFDVKD. V lost 10 bases to trimming and J lost 4 bases; unmatched junction nucleotides: 22. This sequence originates from a young man who had mild COVID-19 (a few samples of this study predate the infection). Cell type and time point are not known. The gene calls are TRBV24-1 and TRBJ2-7, with 12 bases fitting TRBD1. Sequencing was performed on PBMCs or a T cell subset sorted from them (not recorded which). This CDR3 reads CATRETGTGGAEAGYEQYF. CDR3 nucleotides: TGTGCCACTCGCGAAACCGGGACAGGGGGCGCTGAGGCCGGTTACGAGCAGTACTTC.